A selection of T cell receptor beta chains follows, all from one sample in a study of OX40 agonist ivuxolimab in advanced cancers. Assay: immunoSEQ multiplex PCR; the TCRdb copy retains only in-frame clones and omits some. The sample has tens of thousands of clones, about 85% seen once; the top ten hold about 4%. Specimen: CD4+ or CD8+ T cells sorted from blood, collected in a trial of the OX40 agonist ivuxolimab. The source is an adult with an advanced solid tumor such as melanoma, head and neck, liver or kidney cancer. CDR3s include the opening cysteine and the closing phenylalanine or tryptophan. The order of the fields is D gene, clone size, V gene, J gene, CDR3 DNA, CDR3 protein. The D gene is left open where the match is weak. Some rows have no size entry. The others give once, few or many, or a class for an expanded clone.

>TRBD1|NA|TRBV10-3|TRBJ1-2
TGTGCCATCAGTGAGTCAGTTGGACAGGGTACAGGTGGCTACACCTTC
CAISESVGQGTGGYTF
>NA|once|TRBV15|TRBJ1-1
TGTGCCACCAGTTTTCGGAGGAACACTGAAGCTTTCTTT
CATSFRRNTEAFF
>NA|NA|TRBV21-1|TRBJ2-5
TGTGCCAGCAGCAAAGTCAGACGACCGAAAGAGACCCAGTACTTC
CASSKVRRPKETQYF
>TRBD1|NA|TRBV9|TRBJ2-5
TGTGCCAGCAGCGTCGGGACAGTGGCGACCCAGTACTTC
CASSVGTVATQYF
>NA|NA|TRBV4-2|TRBJ2-3
TGTGCCAGCAGCCAAGACCCGCGGGGCACAGATACGCAGTATTTT
CASSQDPRGTDTQYF
>NA|NA|TRBV29-1|TRBJ2-4
TGCGCCATCGGTGACGGCAAAAACATTCAGTACTTC
CAIGDGKNIQYF
>TRBD2|NA|TRBV10-3|TRBJ2-3
TGTGCCATCAACGGGCGGGAGGGCACAGATACGCAGTATTTT
CAINGREGTDTQYF
>TRBD2|NA|TRBV5-6|TRBJ2-7
TGTGCCAGCAGCTTGGGGCTAGCGGGAGGAGGGTACGAGCAGTACTTC
CASSLGLAGGGYEQYF
>NA|few|TRBV15|TRBJ2-7
TGTGCCACCAGCAGGGGGGGGACAGACGAGCAGTACTTC
CATSRGGTDEQYF
>TRBD1|NA|TRBV18|TRBJ2-1
TGTGCCAGCTCACCAACCGGGACAGGGGAGGTCGGGCAGTTCTTC
CASSPTGTGEVGQFF
>TRBD1|NA|TRBV11-2|TRBJ1-2
TGTGCCAGCAGCTCAAATACAGGGGGCAGGGTTCTGTATGGCTACACCTTC
CASSSNTGGRVLYGYTF
>NA|NA|TRBV27|TRBJ1-1
TGTGCAGCAGGGGACACTGAAGCTTTCTTT
CAAGDTEAFF
>TRBD1|NA|TRBV27|TRBJ2-4
TGTGCCAGCAGACAGGGGGGAAAAAACATTCAGTACTTC
CASRQGGKNIQYF
>NA|NA|TRBV7-2|TRBJ1-1
TGTGCCAGCAGCTGGCCCATGAACACTGAAGCTTTCTTT
CASSWPMNTEAFF
>TRBD1|NA|TRBV7-9|TRBJ2-7
TGTGCCAGCAGCCCCCCGGGACAGGGGTACTACGAGCAGTACTTC
CASSPPGQGYYEQYF
>NA|few|TRBV4-2|TRBJ2-1
TGTGCCAGCAGCCAAGAGGGTGAAACGGTCTACAATGAGCAGTTCTTC
CASSQEGETVYNEQFF
>TRBD2|NA|TRBV9|TRBJ2-1
TGTGCCAGCAGCATGGGACTAGGACCCTACAATGAGCAGTTCTTC
CASSMGLGPYNEQFF
>NA|NA|TRBV7-9|TRBJ1-4
TGTGCCAGCAGCTTAGAAACAAGTCTACTGTTTTTT
CASSLETSLLFF